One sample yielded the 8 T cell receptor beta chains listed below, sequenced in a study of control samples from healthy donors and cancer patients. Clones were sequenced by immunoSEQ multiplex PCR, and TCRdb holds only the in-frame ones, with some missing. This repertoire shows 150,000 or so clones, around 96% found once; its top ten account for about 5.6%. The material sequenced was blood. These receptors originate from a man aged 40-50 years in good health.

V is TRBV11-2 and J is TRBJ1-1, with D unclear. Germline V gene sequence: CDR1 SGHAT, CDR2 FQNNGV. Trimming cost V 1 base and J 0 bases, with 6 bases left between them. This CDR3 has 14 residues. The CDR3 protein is CASSLVRLNTEAFF. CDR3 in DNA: TGTGCCAGCAGCTTAGTACGGCTGAACACTGAAGCTTTCTTT. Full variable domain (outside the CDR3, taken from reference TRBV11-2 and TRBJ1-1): EAGVAQSPRYKIIEKRQSVAFWCNPISGHATLYWYQQILGQGPKLLIQFQNNGVVDDSQLPKDRFSAERLKGVDSTLKIQPAKLEDSAVYLCASSLVRLNTEAFFGQGTRLTVV.

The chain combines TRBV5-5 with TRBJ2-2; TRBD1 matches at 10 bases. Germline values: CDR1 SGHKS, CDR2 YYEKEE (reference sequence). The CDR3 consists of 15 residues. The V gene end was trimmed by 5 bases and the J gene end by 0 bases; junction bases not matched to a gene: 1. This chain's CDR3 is CASRTGGANTGELFF. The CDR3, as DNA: TGTGCCAGCAGGACAGGGGGCGCGAACACCGGGGAGCTGTTTTTT.

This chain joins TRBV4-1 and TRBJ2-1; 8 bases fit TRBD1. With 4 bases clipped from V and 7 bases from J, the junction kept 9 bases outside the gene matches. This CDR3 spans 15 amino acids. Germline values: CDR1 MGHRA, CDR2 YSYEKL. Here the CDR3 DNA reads TGCGCCAGCAGCCTAGACCGGACAGGGTGGAATGAGCAGTTCTTC. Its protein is CASSLDRTGWNEQFF.

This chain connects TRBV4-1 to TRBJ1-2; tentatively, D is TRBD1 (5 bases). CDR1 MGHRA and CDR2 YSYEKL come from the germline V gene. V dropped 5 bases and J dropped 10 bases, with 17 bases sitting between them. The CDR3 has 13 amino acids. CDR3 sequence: CASSYPGGPNYTF. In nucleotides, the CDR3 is TGCGCCAGCAGCTACCCTGGGGGACCGAACTACACCTTC.

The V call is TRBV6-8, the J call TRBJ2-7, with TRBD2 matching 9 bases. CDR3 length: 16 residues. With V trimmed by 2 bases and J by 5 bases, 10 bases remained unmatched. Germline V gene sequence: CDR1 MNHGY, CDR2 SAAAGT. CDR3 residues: CASSYSPWRGGHEQYF. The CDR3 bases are TGTGCCAGCAGTTACAGCCCTTGGCGGGGGGGCCACGAGCAGTACTTC.

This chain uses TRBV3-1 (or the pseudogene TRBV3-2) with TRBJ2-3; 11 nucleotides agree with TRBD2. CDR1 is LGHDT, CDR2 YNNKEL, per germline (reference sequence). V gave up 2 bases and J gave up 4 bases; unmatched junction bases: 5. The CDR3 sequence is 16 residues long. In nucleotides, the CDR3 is TGTGCCAGCAGCCAACCTCAACTAGCGGGGGCAGATACGCAGTATTTT. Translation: CASSQPQLAGADTQYF.

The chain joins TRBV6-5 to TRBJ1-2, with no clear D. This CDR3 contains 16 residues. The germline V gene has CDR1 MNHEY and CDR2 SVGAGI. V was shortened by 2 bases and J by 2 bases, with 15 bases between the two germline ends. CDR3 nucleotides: TGTGCCAGCAGTTACGGAAGGACGGGTAGAAACTATGGCTACACCTTC. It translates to CASSYGRTGRNYGYTF.

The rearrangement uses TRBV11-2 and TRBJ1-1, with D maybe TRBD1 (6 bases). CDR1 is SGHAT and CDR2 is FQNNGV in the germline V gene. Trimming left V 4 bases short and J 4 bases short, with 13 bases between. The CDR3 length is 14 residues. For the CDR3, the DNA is TGTGCCAGCAGCTCTCACAGGGTGGGCACTGAAGCTTTCTTT. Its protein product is CASSSHRVGTEAFF.